One and the same sample provided the 26 T cell receptor beta chains below, sequenced in a study of glioma-infiltrating T cells. Using RNA template, CDR3s of TCR alpha and beta were amplified with iRepertoire arm-PCR. Each CDR3 protein gets one entry after TCRdb re-called the multiplex PCR reads with MiXCR. The sample has about 190,000 distinct CDR3 sequences, roughly a third seen once. Source material: glioma tissue, nonneoplastic brain tissue, or PBMCs (not recorded which). The receptors here all came from a human donor with low-grade glioma or glioblastoma, undergoing nonglioma brain surgery, or in good health (not recorded which).

This clonotype was detected ten times or more. The chain couples TRBV9 to TRBJ1-6; D uncertain. V lost 9 bases and J 8 bases, leaving 15 bases between the germline ends. The CDR3 extends over 13 amino acids. Germline V lookup: CDR1 SGDLS, CDR2 YYNGEE. This CDR3 is CATKTGSYSPLHF. The CDR3 DNA is TGTGCCACCAAAACGGGGAGTTATTCACCCCTCCACTTT.

The gene calls are TRBV20-1 and TRBJ2-3, with D uncertain. The CDR3 is made up of 12 amino acids. Germline CDR1 is DFQATT and CDR2 is SNEGSKA (reference sequence). Between the trimmed V and J ends, which lost 6 bases and 4 bases, there was a span of 11 bases. The DNA of the CDR3 is TGCAGTGCCACCCCGGCCCCAGATACGCAGTATTTT. Translating it yields CSATPAPDTQYF.

This clonotype appeared many times. J is TRBJ1-4 and V is TRBV19; D is ambiguous. The V gene's germline CDR1 is LNHDA and CDR2 SQIVND (reference sequence). V was trimmed by 4 bases and J by 6 bases, leaving 9 bases between them. The length of the CDR3 is 13 residues. The CDR3 here is CASSKSRYEKLFF. DNA of the CDR3: TGTGCCAGTAGTAAGAGCCGGTATGAAAAACTGTTTTTT. The complete variable domain, with remaining parts taken from reference TRBV19 and TRBJ1-4, reads DGGITQSPKYLFRKEGQNVTLSCEQNLNHDAMYWYRQDPGQGLRLIYYSQIVNDFQKGDIAEGYSVSREKKESFPLTVTSAQKNPTAFYLCASSKSRYEKLFFGSGTQLSVL.

This clonotype was recorded many times. This chain uses TRBV6-1 with TRBJ2-7; no reliable D call. This CDR3 contains 13 residues. Trimming cost V 3 bases and J 3 bases, with 9 bases left between them. The germline CDR1 and CDR2 sequences are MNHNS and SASEGT. CDR3 amino acids: CASSEAQVYEQYF. CDR3 nucleotides: TGTGCCAGCAGTGAGGCGCAGGTCTACGAGCAGTACTTC.

The V gene is TRBV9, the J gene TRBJ2-2; D not certain. CDR1 SGDLS and CDR2 YYNGEE come from the germline V gene. Trimming removed 0 bases from V and 5 bases from J, with 8 bases in between. The CDR3 totals 14 residues. The chain's CDR3 is CASSVVLGTGELFF. CDR3 in DNA: TGTGCCAGCAGCGTAGTTCTGGGTACCGGGGAGCTGTTTTTT.

This clonotype was seen at least ten times. This sequence joins TRBV28 and TRBJ2-7; D is ambiguous. CDR1 and CDR2 from the germline V gene are MDHEN and SYDVKM. The CDR3 runs 12 residues. V was trimmed by 7 bases and J by 3 bases, leaving 10 bases between them. This chain's CDR3 is CASKTGDYEQYF. CDR3 nucleotides: TGTGCCAGCAAGACGGGCGACTACGAGCAGTACTTC.

The V and J genes are TRBV24-1 and TRBJ1-5, with D tentatively TRBD1 (6 bases). V shed 4 bases and J shed 3 bases, with 18 bases lying between them. This CDR3 region has 17 residues. Germline CDR1 reads KGHDR; CDR2 reads SFDVKD. CDR3 sequence reads: CATSDSDRDIANQPQHF. DNA of the CDR3: TGTGCCACCAGTGACTCAGACCGGGACATCGCCAATCAGCCCCAGCATTTT.

This clonotype was seen ten or more times. The genes are TRBV10-2 and TRBJ1-5; the D gene is possibly TRBD1 (5 bases). V was shortened by 4 bases and J by 0 bases, with 19 bases between the two germline ends. CDR1 and CDR2 from the germline V gene are WSHSY and SAAADI. This CDR3 has 18 amino acids. For the CDR3, the DNA is TGCGCCAGCAGTGGAGGGGATAGGGAGGGGTATAGCAATCAGCCCCAGCATTTT. The encoded protein is CASSGGDREGYSNQPQHF.

On this clonotype: This may be a read error, as it is one base from a much larger clone. The chain carries TRBV24-1 and TRBJ2-7; either TRBD1 or TRBD2 may supply D (6 bases each). The CDR3 is made up of 14 amino acids. Germline loops: CDR1 KGHDR, CDR2 SFDVKD. With 9 bases removed from V and 4 bases from J, the gap between germline ends came to 18 bases. CDR3 coding DNA: TGTGCCACCTCGGACAGCGTCGGGAGTTACGAGCAGTACTTC. Its protein is CATSDSVGSYEQYF.

The genes are TRBV12-3 or TRBV12-4 and TRBJ1-2; D not resolved. The ends were cut back, 8 bases at V and 8 bases at J, with 24 bases in the middle. There are 15 residues in the CDR3. The DNA for the CDR3 is TGTGCCAGCTCCCCGGCCCAACACAAGCCGGGAGGCTACACCTTC. Encoded protein: CASSPAQHKPGGYTF.

This clonotype was counted many times. This sequence joins TRBV3-1 and TRBJ1-1; no clear D. CDR1 is LGHDT and CDR2 is YNNKEL in the germline V gene (reference sequence). The CDR3 loop spans 15 amino acids. Trimming removed 0 bases at V and 1 base at J, with 9 bases between. The CDR3 loop reads CASSQEHLENTEAFF. In DNA, the CDR3 is TGTGCCAGCAGCCAAGAACACCTGGAGAACACTGAAGCTTTCTTT. Looking up the rest from reference TRBV3-1 and TRBJ1-1 gives the full variable domain: DTAVSQTPKYLVTQMGNDKSIKCEQNLGHDTMYWYKQDSKKFLKIMFSYNNKELIINETVPNRFSPKSPDKAHLNLHINSLELGDSAVYFCASSQEHLENTEAFFGQGTRLTVV.

The V and J genes are TRBV29-1 and TRBJ2-7; 7 nucleotides line up with TRBD1. V was pared by 7 bases and J by 6 bases, with 6 bases of the junction left unmatched. Germline assignment: CDR1 SQVTM and CDR2 ANQGSEA. The CDR3 is 11 amino acids. CDR3 protein: CSATTGPEQYF. The CDR3 region has the DNA TGCAGCGCCACGACAGGGCCCGAGCAGTACTTC.

This clonotype appeared many times. The chain is built from TRBV7-9 and TRBJ2-4; the match to TRBD1 covers 9 bases. The CDR3 extends over 16 amino acids. J was trimmed by 7 bases and V by 4 bases; bases with no gene match: 11. The V gene's germline CDR1 is SEHNR and CDR2 FQNEAQ (reference sequence). CDR3 sequence reads: CASSSSPGTGRNIQYF. The CDR3 DNA follows: TGTGCCAGCAGCTCCTCTCCCGGGACAGGGCGGAACATTCAGTACTTC.

This clonotype appeared a few times. The chain uses TRBV4-1 and TRBJ2-7, with D uncertain. The CDR3 runs to 14 residues. The germline V and J ends were trimmed by 0 bases and 4 bases, with 10 bases remaining between them. Germline V CDR1 and CDR2: MGHRA, YSYEKL. The CDR3 spells CASSQDHTAYEQYF. The CDR3, as DNA: TGCGCCAGCAGCCAAGATCATACGGCTTACGAGCAGTACTTC.

Of note for this clonotype: It may be a read error: a sequence one base away is much more abundant. This chain connects TRBV2 to TRBJ2-5; TRBD1 matches 9 bases. Germline assignment: CDR1 SNHLY and CDR2 FYNNEI. The length of the CDR3 is 16 residues. The CDR3 sequence: CASSEARGQGQETQHF. The DNA for the CDR3 is TGTGCCAGCAGTGAAGCAAGGGGACAGGGACAAGAGACCCAGCACTTC.

This clonotype appeared many times. This rearrangement joins TRBV6-2 or TRBV6-3 to TRBJ2-3; perhaps TRBD2 as D (5 bases). Germline V gives CDR1 MNHEY, CDR2 SVGEGT. The CDR3 runs 15 residues. The germline V and J ends were trimmed by 6 bases and 6 bases, with 19 bases remaining between them. The CDR3 nucleotides are TGTGCCAGCAGGAGTGTGGCGGGTACGATGGATACGCAGTATTTT. It codes for CASRSVAGTMDTQYF.

This clonotype was recorded many times. This chain connects TRBV7-9 to TRBJ2-5, with D uncertain. From germline, CDR1 is SEHNR and CDR2 FQNEAQ (reference sequence). V was shortened by 1 base and J by 2 bases, with 5 bases between the two germline ends. The CDR3 length is 13 residues. The CDR3: CASSLDYQETQYF. CDR3 nucleotides: TGTGCCAGCAGCTTAGACTATCAAGAGACCCAGTACTTC.

This chain joins TRBV5-1 and TRBJ2-7; 12 bases match TRBD2. This CDR3 is built from 14 residues. Trimming removed 4 bases from V and 9 bases from J; junction bases left unmatched: 8. Germline-derived CDR1 and CDR2 are SGHRS and YFSETQ. The DNA for the CDR3 is TGCGCCAGCAGCACGGGACTAGCGGGCGCGAGGCAGTACTTC. This translates into CASSTGLAGARQYF. The full variable domain, its missing parts supplied by reference TRBV5-1 and TRBJ2-7, is KAGVTQTPRYLIKTRGQQVTLSCSPISGHRSVSWYQQTPGQGLQFLFEYFSETQRNKGNFPGRFSGRQFSNSRSEMNVSTLELGDSALYLCASSTGLAGARQYFGPGTRLTVT.

This clonotype turned up a few times. This chain joins TRBV5-1 and TRBJ1-1; possibly TRBD1 for D (6 bases). Germline V gene sequence: CDR1 SGHRS, CDR2 YFSETQ. The CDR3 covers 15 residues. V was pared by 7 bases and J by 3 bases, with 19 bases between. CDR3 bases: TGCGCCAGCTACATCAACCCGACAGGATACACTGAAGCTTTCTTT. Translation gives CASYINPTGYTEAFF.

This clonotype was picked up many times. In DNA, the CDR3 is TGCGCCAGCAGCTTTCAGGGAAAACCTGAAGCTTTCTTT. It specifies CASSFQGKPEAFF. The gene calls are TRBV5-1 and TRBJ1-1; tentatively, D is TRBD1 (5 bases). The ends were cut back, 2 bases at V and 6 bases at J, with 11 bases in the middle. Germline CDR1 is SGHRS and CDR2 is YFSETQ. This CDR3 has 13 residues.

In regard to this clonotype: A much larger clone differs by one base, so this may be a read error. J is TRBJ2-5 and V is TRBV29-1, with a tentative D call TRBD2 (5 bases). V dropped 7 bases and J dropped 3 bases, with 15 bases sitting between them. This CDR3 region has 13 residues. Germline values: CDR1 SQVTM, CDR2 ANQGSEA. In nucleotides, the CDR3 is TGCAGCGCCGACCGCGGGCATAAAGAGACCCAGTACTTC. As protein: CSADRGHKETQYF.

This clonotype was counted a few times. The chain has TRBV7-2 and TRBJ2-1, with TRBD2 identical over 13 bases. After removal of 1 base from V and 6 bases from J, the junction contained 9 bases not matched to a gene. The germline V gene has CDR1 SGHTA and CDR2 FQGNSA. The CDR3 length is 18 residues. The CDR3 DNA is TGTGCCAGCAGCTTAGGAGTTAGGGGACTAGCGGGATTCAATGAGCAGTTCTTC. It is translated as CASSLGVRGLAGFNEQFF.

This clonotype was found a few times. CDR3 sequence (DNA): TGCGCCAGCAGCCAAGATGGGGGGAACACTGAAGCTTTCTTT. It translates to CASSQDGGNTEAFF. V and J are TRBV4-3 and TRBJ1-1; a weak D match, TRBD1 (5 bases). The CDR3 has 14 amino acids. From germline, CDR1 is LGHNA and CDR2 YSLEER. Trimming stripped 0 bases from V and 1 base from J, with 6 bases between.

Comment on this clonotype: A clone one base away is much larger, so this may be a read error. The chain is built from TRBV12-3 or TRBV12-4 and TRBJ1-5; no firm D call. This CDR3 spans 15 amino acids. CDR3 sequence: CASILDGDRYQPQHF. The CDR3 DNA follows: TGTGCCAGCATTTTAGATGGAGACCGGTATCAGCCCCAGCATTTT.

V and J are TRBV29-1 and TRBJ2-5; D ambiguous. Germline lookup yields CDR1 SQVTM and CDR2 ANQGSEA. CDR3 length: 15 amino acids. Trimming took 6 bases from V and 5 from J, leaving 22 bases between them. CDR3 sequence (DNA): TGCAGCGTGCCCCTCGAACAGAGGTCGAGGGAGACCCAGTACTTC. This gives the protein CSVPLEQRSRETQYF.

A single count supports this clonotype. A much more abundant neighbour one base away suggests this may be a read error. The V call is TRBV6-2 or TRBV6-3, the J call TRBJ1-2; 9 bases are a match to TRBD1. V lost 6 bases to trimming and J lost 6 bases; unmatched junction nucleotides: 8. The CDR3 runs 14 residues. The germline gives CDR1 MNHEY, CDR2 SVGEGT. CDR3 region: CASRRDRESDGYTF. Here the CDR3 DNA reads TGTGCCAGCAGACGGGACAGGGAATCCGATGGCTACACCTTC.